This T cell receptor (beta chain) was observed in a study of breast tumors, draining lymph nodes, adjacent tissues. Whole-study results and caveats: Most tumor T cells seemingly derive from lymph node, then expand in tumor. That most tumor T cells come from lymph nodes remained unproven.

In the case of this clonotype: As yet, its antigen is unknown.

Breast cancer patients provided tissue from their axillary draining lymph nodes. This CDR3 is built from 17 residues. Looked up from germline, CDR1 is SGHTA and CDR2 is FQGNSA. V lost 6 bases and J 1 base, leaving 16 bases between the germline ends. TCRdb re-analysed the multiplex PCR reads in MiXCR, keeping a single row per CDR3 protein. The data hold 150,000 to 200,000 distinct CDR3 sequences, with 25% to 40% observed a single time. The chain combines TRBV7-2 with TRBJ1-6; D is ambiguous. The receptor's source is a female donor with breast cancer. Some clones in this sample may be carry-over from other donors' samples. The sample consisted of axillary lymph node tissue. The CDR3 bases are TGTGCCAGCAGTAAAACCCCCGGATGGTCCTATAATTCACCCCTCCACTTT. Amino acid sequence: CASSKTPGWSYNSPLHF.